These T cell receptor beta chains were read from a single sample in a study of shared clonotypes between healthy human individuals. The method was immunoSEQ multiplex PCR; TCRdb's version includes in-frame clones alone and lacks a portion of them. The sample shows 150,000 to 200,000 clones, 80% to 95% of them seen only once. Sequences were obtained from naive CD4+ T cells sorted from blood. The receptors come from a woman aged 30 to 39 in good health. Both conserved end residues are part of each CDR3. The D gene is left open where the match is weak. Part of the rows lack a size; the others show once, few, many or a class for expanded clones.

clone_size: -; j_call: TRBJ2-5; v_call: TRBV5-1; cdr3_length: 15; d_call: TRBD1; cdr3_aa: CASSLAGTGQETQYF; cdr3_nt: TGCGCCAGCAGCTTGGCGGGGACAGGGCAAGAGACCCAGTACTTC
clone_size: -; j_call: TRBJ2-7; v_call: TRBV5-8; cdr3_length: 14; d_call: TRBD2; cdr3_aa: CASSTGLARYEQYF; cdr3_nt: TGTGCCAGCAGCACCGGACTAGCGCGCTACGAGCAGTACTTC
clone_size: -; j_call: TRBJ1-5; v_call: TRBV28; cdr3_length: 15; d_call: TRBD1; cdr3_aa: CASSFRGQGFQPQHF; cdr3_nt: TGTGCCAGCAGTTTCCGGGGACAGGGGTTTCAGCCCCAGCATTTT
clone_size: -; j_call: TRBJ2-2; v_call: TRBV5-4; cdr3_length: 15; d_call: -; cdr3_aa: CASSLVKGVTGELFF; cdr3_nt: TGTGCCAGCAGCCTAGTCAAGGGCGTCACCGGGGAGCTGTTTTTT
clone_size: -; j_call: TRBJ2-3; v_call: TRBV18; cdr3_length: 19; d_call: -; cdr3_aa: CASSPRVSGVDRRADTQYF; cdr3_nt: TGTGCCAGCTCACCGAGAGTTTCGGGAGTGGACAGGCGGGCAGATACGCAGTATTTT
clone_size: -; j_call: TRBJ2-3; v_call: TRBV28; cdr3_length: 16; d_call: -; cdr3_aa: CASSYWRGAGPDTQYF; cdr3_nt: TGTGCCAGCAGTTATTGGAGGGGAGCGGGCCCAGATACGCAGTATTTT
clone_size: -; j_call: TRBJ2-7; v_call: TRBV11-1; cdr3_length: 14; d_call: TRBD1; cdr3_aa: CASSRDRRSYEQYF; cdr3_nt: TGTGCCAGCAGTCGGGACAGGCGGTCCTACGAGCAGTACTTC
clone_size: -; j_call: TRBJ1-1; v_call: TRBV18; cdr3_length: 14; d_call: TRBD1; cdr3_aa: CASSQGASNTEAFF; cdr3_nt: TGTGCCAGCTCACAGGGGGCTTCGAACACTGAAGCTTTCTTT
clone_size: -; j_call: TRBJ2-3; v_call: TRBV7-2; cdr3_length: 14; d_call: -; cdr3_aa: CASSWTAFGDTQYF; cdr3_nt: TGTGCCAGCAGCTGGACCGCCTTTGGGGATACGCAGTATTTT
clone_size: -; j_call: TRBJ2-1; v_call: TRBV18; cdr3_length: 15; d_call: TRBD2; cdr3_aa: CASSPGLAGGGEQFF; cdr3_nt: TGTGCCAGCTCACCGGGACTAGCGGGGGGTGGTGAGCAGTTCTTC
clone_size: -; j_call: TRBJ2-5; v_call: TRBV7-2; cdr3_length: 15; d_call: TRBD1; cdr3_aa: CASSLAGTGQETQYF; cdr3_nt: TGTGCCAGCAGCTTAGCAGGGACAGGGCAAGAGACCCAGTACTTC
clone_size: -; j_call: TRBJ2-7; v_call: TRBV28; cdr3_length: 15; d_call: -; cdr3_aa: CASSLRFPLIYEQYF; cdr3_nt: TGTGCCAGCAGTTTACGATTCCCACTTATCTACGAGCAGTACTTC
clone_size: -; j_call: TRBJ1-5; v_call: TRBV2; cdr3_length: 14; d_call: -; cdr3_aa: CASSERTYNQPQHF; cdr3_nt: TGTGCCAGCAGTGAAAGAACGTATAATCAGCCCCAGCATTTT
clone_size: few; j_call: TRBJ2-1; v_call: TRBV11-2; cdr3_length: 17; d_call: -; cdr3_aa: CASIEVGRGRSYNEQFF; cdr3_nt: TGTGCCAGCATCGAAGTCGGGCGGGGACGCTCCTACAATGAGCAGTTCTTC
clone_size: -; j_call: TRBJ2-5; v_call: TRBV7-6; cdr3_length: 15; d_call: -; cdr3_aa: CASSLGRGGFETQYF; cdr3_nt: TGTGCCAGCAGCTTAGGCAGGGGCGGGTTTGAGACCCAGTACTTC
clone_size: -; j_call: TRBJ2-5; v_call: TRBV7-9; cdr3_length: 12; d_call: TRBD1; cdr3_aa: CASSRQGKTQYF; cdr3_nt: TGTGCCAGCAGTCGACAGGGGAAGACCCAGTACTTC
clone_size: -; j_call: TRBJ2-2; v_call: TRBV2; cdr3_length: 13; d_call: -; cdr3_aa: CASSGQLTGELFF; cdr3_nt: TGTGCCAGCAGTGGACAGCTTACCGGGGAGCTGTTTTTT
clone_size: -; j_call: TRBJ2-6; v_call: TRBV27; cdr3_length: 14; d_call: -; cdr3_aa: CASRLSSGANVLTF; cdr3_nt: TGTGCCAGCAGACTGTCCTCTGGGGCCAACGTCCTGACTTTC
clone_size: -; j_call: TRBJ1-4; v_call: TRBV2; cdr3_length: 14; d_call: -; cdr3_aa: CASSLGTTNEKLFF; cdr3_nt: TGTGCCAGCAGCCTCGGGACAACTAATGAAAAACTGTTTTTT
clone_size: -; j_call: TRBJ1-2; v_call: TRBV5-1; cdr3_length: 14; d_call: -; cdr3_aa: CASSLSGGADGYTF; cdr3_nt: TGCGCCAGCAGCTTGAGTGGAGGAGCCGATGGCTACACCTTC
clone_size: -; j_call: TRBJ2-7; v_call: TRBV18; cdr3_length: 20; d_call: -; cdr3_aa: CASSPPGMFRGPGRTYEQYF; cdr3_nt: TGTGCCAGCTCACCACCTGGTATGTTCAGGGGCCCCGGTAGAACCTACGAGCAGTACTTC
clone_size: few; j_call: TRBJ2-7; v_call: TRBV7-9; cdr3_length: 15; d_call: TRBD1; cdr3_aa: CASSPSGTGGYEQYF; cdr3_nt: TGTGCCAGCAGCCCATCCGGGACAGGGGGCTACGAGCAGTACTTC
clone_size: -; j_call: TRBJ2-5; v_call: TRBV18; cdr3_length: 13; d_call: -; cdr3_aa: CASSPGQQETQYF; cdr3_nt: TGTGCCAGCTCACCGGGACAACAAGAGACCCAGTACTTC
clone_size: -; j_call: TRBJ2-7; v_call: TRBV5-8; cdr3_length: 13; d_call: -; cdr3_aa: CASSSRRTYEQYF; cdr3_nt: TGTGCCAGCAGCTCCAGGAGGACCTACGAGCAGTACTTC
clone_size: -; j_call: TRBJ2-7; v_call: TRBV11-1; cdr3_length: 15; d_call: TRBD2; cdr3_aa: CASSFPGLEKYEQYF; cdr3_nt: TGTGCCAGCAGCTTCCCGGGACTAGAGAAATACGAGCAGTACTTC
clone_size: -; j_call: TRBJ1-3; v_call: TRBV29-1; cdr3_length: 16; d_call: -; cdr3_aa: CSVTEGDSSSGNTIYF; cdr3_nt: TGCAGCGTGACCGAAGGGGATTCGAGCTCTGGAAACACCATATATTTT
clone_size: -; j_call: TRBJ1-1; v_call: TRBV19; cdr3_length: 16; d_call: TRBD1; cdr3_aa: CATPGQGVSRNTEAFF; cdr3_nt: TGTGCCACCCCGGGACAGGGTGTTTCTCGGAACACTGAAGCTTTCTTT
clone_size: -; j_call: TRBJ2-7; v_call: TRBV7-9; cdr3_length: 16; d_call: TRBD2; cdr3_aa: CASSLEEREEPYEQYF; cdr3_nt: TGTGCCAGCAGCTTAGAGGAGCGGGAGGAACCCTACGAGCAGTACTTC
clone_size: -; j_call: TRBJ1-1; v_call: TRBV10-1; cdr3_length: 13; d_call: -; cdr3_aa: CASSVTQNTEAFF; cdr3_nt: TGCGCCAGCAGTGTGACCCAGAACACTGAAGCTTTCTTT
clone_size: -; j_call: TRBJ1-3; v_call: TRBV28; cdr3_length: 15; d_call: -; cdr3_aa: CASSLSLSSGNTIYF; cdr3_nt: TGTGCCAGCAGTTTAAGCCTAAGCTCTGGAAACACCATATATTTT
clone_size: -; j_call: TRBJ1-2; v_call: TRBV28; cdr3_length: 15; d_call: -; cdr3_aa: CASSFQGSYNYGYTF; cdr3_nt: TGTGCCAGCAGTTTTCAAGGCAGTTATAACTATGGCTACACCTTC
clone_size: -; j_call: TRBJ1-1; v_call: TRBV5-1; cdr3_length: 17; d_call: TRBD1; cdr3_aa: CASSLKGQGAGNTEAFF; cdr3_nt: TGCGCCAGCAGCTTGAAGGGGCAGGGGGCCGGGAACACTGAAGCTTTCTTT
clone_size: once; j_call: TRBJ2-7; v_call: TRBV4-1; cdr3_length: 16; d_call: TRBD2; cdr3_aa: CASSPGLAGLPYEQYF; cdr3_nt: TGCGCCAGCAGCCCAGGGCTAGCGGGCCTACCCTACGAGCAGTACTTC
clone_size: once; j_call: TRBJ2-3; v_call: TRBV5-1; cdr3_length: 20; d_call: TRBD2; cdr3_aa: CASSSRGLSGRALLADTQYF; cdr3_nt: TGCGCCAGCAGTTCTAGGGGTTTGAGCGGGAGGGCCTTGTTGGCAGATACGCAGTATTTT
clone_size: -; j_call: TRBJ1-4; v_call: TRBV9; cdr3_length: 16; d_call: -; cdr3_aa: CASSVGRHTTNEKLFF; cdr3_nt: TGTGCCAGCAGCGTAGGTCGACACACTACTAATGAAAAACTGTTTTTT
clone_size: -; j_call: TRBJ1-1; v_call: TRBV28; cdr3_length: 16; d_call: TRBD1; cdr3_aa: CASSLDRGQPVAEAFF; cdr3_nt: TGTGCCAGCAGTCTCGACAGGGGGCAGCCGGTGGCTGAAGCTTTCTTT
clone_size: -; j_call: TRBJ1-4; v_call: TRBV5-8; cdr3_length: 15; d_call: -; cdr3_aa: CASSFEGGYNEKLFF; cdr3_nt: TGTGCCAGCAGCTTTGAAGGGGGATATAATGAAAAACTGTTTTTT
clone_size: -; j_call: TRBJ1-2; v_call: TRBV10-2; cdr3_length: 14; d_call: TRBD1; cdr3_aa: CASRDTGESYGYTF; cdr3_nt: TGCGCCAGCAGGGATACAGGGGAGAGCTATGGCTACACCTTC
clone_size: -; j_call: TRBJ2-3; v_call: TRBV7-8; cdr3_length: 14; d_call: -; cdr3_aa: CASSSPGGTDTQYF; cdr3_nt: TGTGCCAGCAGCTCTCCGGGCGGGACAGATACGCAGTATTTT
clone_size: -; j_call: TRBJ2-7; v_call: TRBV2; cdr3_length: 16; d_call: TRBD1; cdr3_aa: CASSELIGTVAYEQYF; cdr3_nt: TGTGCCAGCAGTGAATTGATCGGGACAGTAGCCTACGAGCAGTACTTC
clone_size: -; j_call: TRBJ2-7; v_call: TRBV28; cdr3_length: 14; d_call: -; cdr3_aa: CASSSATLTHEQYF; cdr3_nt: TGTGCCAGCAGTTCGGCGACCTTGACCCACGAGCAGTACTTC
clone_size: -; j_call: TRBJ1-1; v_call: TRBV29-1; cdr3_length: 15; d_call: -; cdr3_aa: CSVRTQGHMNTEAFF; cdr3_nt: TGCAGCGTCCGAACTCAGGGACATATGAACACTGAAGCTTTCTTT
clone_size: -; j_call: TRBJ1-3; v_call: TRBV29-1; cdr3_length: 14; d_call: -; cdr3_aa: CSVYQGSSGNTIYF; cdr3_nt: TGCAGCGTATACCAGGGAAGCTCTGGAAACACCATATATTTT
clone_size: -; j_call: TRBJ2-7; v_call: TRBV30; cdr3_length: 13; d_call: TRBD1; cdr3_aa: CAWAGTGTYEQYF; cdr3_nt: TGTGCCTGGGCCGGGACAGGGACCTACGAGCAGTACTTC
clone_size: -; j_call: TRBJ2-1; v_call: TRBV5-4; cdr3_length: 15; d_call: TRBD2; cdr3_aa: CASSKTSGPYNEQFF; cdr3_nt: TGTGCCAGCAGTAAGACTAGCGGTCCCTACAATGAGCAGTTCTTC
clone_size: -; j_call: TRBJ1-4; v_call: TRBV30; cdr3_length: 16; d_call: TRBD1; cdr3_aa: CAQSLQGQGAGEKLFF; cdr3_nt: TGTGCCCAGAGTCTTCAGGGACAGGGGGCCGGAGAAAAACTGTTTTTT
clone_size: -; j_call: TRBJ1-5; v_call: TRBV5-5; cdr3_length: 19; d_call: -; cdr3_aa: CASSLSETGILFSNQPQHF; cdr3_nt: TGTGCCAGCAGCTTGTCAGAAACAGGGATTCTTTTTAGCAATCAGCCCCAGCATTTT
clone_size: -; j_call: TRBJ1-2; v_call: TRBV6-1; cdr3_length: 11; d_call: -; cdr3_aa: CASSGWGGYTF; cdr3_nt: TGTGCCAGCAGTGGCTGGGGTGGCTACACCTTC
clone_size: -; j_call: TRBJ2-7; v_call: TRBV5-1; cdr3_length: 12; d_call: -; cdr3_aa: CASSDSTYEQYF; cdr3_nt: TGCGCCAGCAGCGACAGTACCTACGAGCAGTACTTC
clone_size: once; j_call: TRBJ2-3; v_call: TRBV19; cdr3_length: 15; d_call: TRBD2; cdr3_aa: CASSLGLAGVDTQYF; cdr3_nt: TGTGCCAGTAGTTTGGGACTAGCGGGAGTGGATACGCAGTATTTT
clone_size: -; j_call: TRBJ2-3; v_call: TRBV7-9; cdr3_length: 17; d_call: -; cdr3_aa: CASSRYGTSQTTYTQYF; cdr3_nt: TGTGCCAGCAGCCGATATGGGACTTCCCAAACAACCTATACGCAGTATTTT